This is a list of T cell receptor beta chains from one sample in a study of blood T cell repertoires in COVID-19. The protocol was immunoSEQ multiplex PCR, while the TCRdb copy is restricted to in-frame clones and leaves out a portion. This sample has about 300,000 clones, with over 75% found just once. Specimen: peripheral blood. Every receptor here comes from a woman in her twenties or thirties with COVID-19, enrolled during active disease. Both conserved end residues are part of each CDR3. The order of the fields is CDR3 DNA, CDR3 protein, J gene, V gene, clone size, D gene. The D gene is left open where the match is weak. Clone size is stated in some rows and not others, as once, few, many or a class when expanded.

DNA: TGTGCCAGCAGTTTACAACAGAACTATGGCTACACCTTC
CDR3: CASSLQQNYGYTF
J: TRBJ1-2
V: TRBV12-3/TRBV12-4
size: NA
D: NA

DNA: TGCAGCGAGGGACTAGCGTCGGGTGAGCAGTTCTTC
CDR3: CSEGLASGEQFF
J: TRBJ2-1
V: TRBV29-1
size: NA
D: TRBD2

DNA: TGTGCCAGCAGTTATTCCTATGAGCAGTTCTTC
CDR3: CASSYSYEQFF
J: TRBJ2-1
V: TRBV6-2/TRBV6-3
size: NA
D: NA

DNA: TGTGCCAGCAGCCAACTAGCGGGAGAAAATGAGCAGTTCTTC
CDR3: CASSQLAGENEQFF
J: TRBJ2-1
V: TRBV6-5
size: NA
D: TRBD2

DNA: TGTGCCAGCAGGAAAGGGGGACTATGGTCAGATACGCAGTATTTT
CDR3: CASRKGGLWSDTQYF
J: TRBJ2-3
V: TRBV6-5
size: NA
D: NA

DNA: TGTGCCAGCAGCGTAGCGGTAAGCTCCTACAATGAGCAGTTCTTC
CDR3: CASSVAVSSYNEQFF
J: TRBJ2-1
V: TRBV9
size: NA
D: NA

DNA: TGTGCCAGCAGCGCCCGGGGGGCGAGCTCCTACGAGCAGTACTTC
CDR3: CASSARGASSYEQYF
J: TRBJ2-7
V: TRBV9
size: few
D: NA

DNA: TGTGCCAGCAGCCAAGATAGGGCTAGCCTAGGCTACGAGCAGTACTTC
CDR3: CASSQDRASLGYEQYF
J: TRBJ2-7
V: TRBV4-2
size: once
D: NA

DNA: TGTGCCAGCAGCTTGAAAGGGGGCAACGAGCAGTACTTC
CDR3: CASSLKGGNEQYF
J: TRBJ2-7
V: TRBV5-4
size: NA
D: TRBD1

DNA: TGTGCCACCAGTGATTTACTCCTAGCGGGAGGTAGTGAGCAGTTCTTC
CDR3: CATSDLLLAGGSEQFF
J: TRBJ2-1
V: TRBV24-1
size: once
D: TRBD2

DNA: TGTGCCAGCAGACTAGCGGGAGCGAGGTACAATGAGCAGTTCTTC
CDR3: CASRLAGARYNEQFF
J: TRBJ2-1
V: TRBV27
size: NA
D: TRBD2

DNA: TGTGCCAGCAGTTTATTGGCGGGCTATGGCTACACCTTC
CDR3: CASSLLAGYGYTF
J: TRBJ1-2
V: TRBV27
size: NA
D: NA

DNA: TGTGCCAGCAGCTGGCCCGGAAGTCCGGGGAACTATGGCTACACCTTC
CDR3: CASSWPGSPGNYGYTF
J: TRBJ1-2
V: TRBV5-6
size: once
D: NA

DNA: TGTGCCAGCAGGCTCACAGGGGAGTTTCAGCCCCAGCATTTT
CDR3: CASRLTGEFQPQHF
J: TRBJ1-5
V: TRBV27
size: NA
D: TRBD1

DNA: TGTGCCAGCAGTGAATTTGGACTGGTCTATGGCTACACCTTC
CDR3: CASSEFGLVYGYTF
J: TRBJ1-2
V: TRBV25-1
size: NA
D: NA

DNA: TGTGCCAGCAGCCGACTAGCGGGAGGAGGTACAGATACGCAGTATTTT
CDR3: CASSRLAGGGTDTQYF
J: TRBJ2-3
V: TRBV7-6
size: once
D: TRBD2

DNA: TGTGCCAGCAGCACCAGGACTAGCGGTACCTACGAGCAGTACTTC
CDR3: CASSTRTSGTYEQYF
J: TRBJ2-7
V: TRBV6-5
size: NA
D: TRBD2

DNA: TGTGCCAGCAGCCGCGGTAGGCAGACAGATACGCAGTATTTT
CDR3: CASSRGRQTDTQYF
J: TRBJ2-3
V: TRBV9
size: NA
D: NA

DNA: TGTGCCAGTAAATGGGAGAATAGCAATCAGCCCCAGCATTTT
CDR3: CASKWENSNQPQHF
J: TRBJ1-5
V: TRBV19
size: NA
D: NA

DNA: TGTGCCAGTAGTACCCGACGACAGGGGAACACTGAAGCTTTCTTT
CDR3: CASSTRRQGNTEAFF
J: TRBJ1-1
V: TRBV19
size: NA
D: TRBD1

DNA: TGCGCCAGCAGCCCGCGGGACACCGGGGAGCTGTTTTTT
CDR3: CASSPRDTGELFF
J: TRBJ2-2
V: TRBV5-1
size: once
D: NA

DNA: TGTGCCATCAGTGAGGGGACAGGGGGCACTGAAGCTTTCTTT
CDR3: CAISEGTGGTEAFF
J: TRBJ1-1
V: TRBV10-3
size: NA
D: TRBD1

DNA: TGTGCCATTGGGACTTTTAGCAATCAGCCCCAGCATTTT
CDR3: CAIGTFSNQPQHF
J: TRBJ1-5
V: TRBV10-3
size: NA
D: NA

DNA: TGTGCCAGCAGCTTAGGAACGGGAGGAGGCACAGATACGCAGTATTTT
CDR3: CASSLGTGGGTDTQYF
J: TRBJ2-3
V: TRBV7-9
size: NA
D: TRBD2

DNA: TGTGCCTGGAGTGCCGGGTCTTTCCTCCTCCACTTT
CDR3: CAWSAGSFLLHF
J: TRBJ1-6
V: TRBV30
size: once
D: NA

DNA: TGTGCCAGCAGGCCCCCAATGGGGCTAGCGGGAGGGCCAAGTTTCTACGAGCAGTACTTC
CDR3: CASRPPMGLAGGPSFYEQYF
J: TRBJ2-7
V: TRBV2
size: NA
D: TRBD2

DNA: TGTGCCAGTAGTATAGTGGGACAGACCAGCGAGCAGTACTTC
CDR3: CASSIVGQTSEQYF
J: TRBJ2-7
V: TRBV19
size: NA
D: TRBD1

DNA: TGTGCCAGCAGTTTGGGGACAGGACCTCTCTACGAGCAGTACTTC
CDR3: CASSLGTGPLYEQYF
J: TRBJ2-7
V: TRBV27
size: NA
D: TRBD1

DNA: TGTGCCAGCAGGCAGACAGGGAATGGCTACACCTTC
CDR3: CASRQTGNGYTF
J: TRBJ1-2
V: TRBV12-3/TRBV12-4
size: NA
D: TRBD1

DNA: TGTGCCAGCTCGGACATAACGGGAAACACCATATATTTT
CDR3: CASSDITGNTIYF
J: TRBJ1-3
V: TRBV7-2
size: NA
D: NA

DNA: TGTGCCAGTAGAAGACAGGGGAGGGGTGAAGCTTTCTTT
CDR3: CASRRQGRGEAFF
J: TRBJ1-1
V: TRBV19
size: few
D: TRBD1

DNA: TGTGCCATCAGTGAATACAGTCGCTCCACTGAAGCTTTCTTT
CDR3: CAISEYSRSTEAFF
J: TRBJ1-1
V: TRBV10-3
size: NA
D: NA

DNA: TGTGCCAGCTTTCGGAGGGCCGGCGGGGAGCTGTTTTTT
CDR3: CASFRRAGGELFF
J: TRBJ2-2
V: TRBV6-5
size: NA
D: NA

DNA: TGTGCCAGCTCACCACCGGCAGGGGCCGGAAACACCATATATTTT
CDR3: CASSPPAGAGNTIYF
J: TRBJ1-3
V: TRBV18
size: NA
D: NA

DNA: TGTGCCAGCAGCTCCAGGGGTGGTAGCGGGAGCTACGAGCAGTACTTC
CDR3: CASSSRGGSGSYEQYF
J: TRBJ2-7
V: TRBV7-9
size: NA
D: TRBD2

DNA: TGTGCCTGGAGTGCTTATGGCAGGGGGCAGGAGCAGTACTTC
CDR3: CAWSAYGRGQEQYF
J: TRBJ2-7
V: TRBV30
size: NA
D: TRBD1

DNA: TGTGCCAGCAGCCCGGGACAGGGAGGCGGGAAGCAGTACTTC
CDR3: CASSPGQGGGKQYF
J: TRBJ2-7
V: TRBV7-2
size: once
D: TRBD1

DNA: TGTGCCAGCAGCTTAGACGGTTATAATGAAAAACTGTTTTTT
CDR3: CASSLDGYNEKLFF
J: TRBJ1-4
V: TRBV7-8
size: NA
D: NA

DNA: TGCGCCAGCAGCCGGCAGGGGTCAAAAGGGAATTCACCCCTCCACTTT
CDR3: CASSRQGSKGNSPLHF
J: TRBJ1-6
V: TRBV4-1
size: NA
D: NA

DNA: TGCGCCAGCAGCCAAGTCGCGGGGCAGGCCTACGAGCAGTACTTC
CDR3: CASSQVAGQAYEQYF
J: TRBJ2-7
V: TRBV4-1
size: few
D: NA

DNA: TGTGCCAGCAGTATTTCGGGACAGGGGGCTCGGGGCTACACCTTC
CDR3: CASSISGQGARGYTF
J: TRBJ1-2
V: TRBV28
size: NA
D: TRBD1

DNA: TGTGCCAGTAAGGAAGGGGCAGGACTAGCGAGCTACGAGCAGTACTTC
CDR3: CASKEGAGLASYEQYF
J: TRBJ2-7
V: TRBV19
size: NA
D: TRBD2

DNA: TGTGCCAGCAGTTTCCCAGGCCAAGAGACCCAGTACTTC
CDR3: CASSFPGQETQYF
J: TRBJ2-5
V: TRBV28
size: NA
D: NA

DNA: TGCAGCGTTGAAAGTCCGGGCACTAGCGGGAGGAGTAATGAGCAGTTCTTC
CDR3: CSVESPGTSGRSNEQFF
J: TRBJ2-1
V: TRBV29-1
size: NA
D: TRBD2

DNA: TGTGCCAGCAGCCAAGCGGGGGACGGGGAGCTGTTTTTT
CDR3: CASSQAGDGELFF
J: TRBJ2-2
V: TRBV3-1/TRBV3-2
size: once
D: NA

DNA: TGTGCCAGTAGTCCGCGACTAGCGGGCCACCGTCCGGCAGATACGCAGTATTTT
CDR3: CASSPRLAGHRPADTQYF
J: TRBJ2-3
V: TRBV19
size: NA
D: TRBD2

DNA: TGTGCCAGCAGTCTCGAGAGGGGGGGCGTAGAGACCCAGTACTTC
CDR3: CASSLERGGVETQYF
J: TRBJ2-5
V: TRBV28
size: NA
D: NA

DNA: TGTGCCAGCAGGCCTCCCCTGGGAGGTAGGGCCTACGAGCAGTACTTC
CDR3: CASRPPLGGRAYEQYF
J: TRBJ2-7
V: TRBV27
size: NA
D: NA

DNA: TGTGCCAGCAGTGAAAGGCAGGGGAATTCACCCCTCCACTTT
CDR3: CASSERQGNSPLHF
J: TRBJ1-6
V: TRBV2
size: once
D: NA

DNA: TGTGCCAGCAGCCAAGAGTTCCTTCAGCCCCAGCATTTT
CDR3: CASSQEFLQPQHF
J: TRBJ1-5
V: TRBV4-2
size: NA
D: NA

DNA: TGTGCCAGCAGCCCCTGGACAGGAAACACCATATATTTT
CDR3: CASSPWTGNTIYF
J: TRBJ1-3
V: TRBV7-9
size: once
D: NA

DNA: TGTGCCAGCAGTCCGGACATGCTGTTCGGGGAGCTGTTTTTT
CDR3: CASSPDMLFGELFF
J: TRBJ2-2
V: TRBV2
size: NA
D: NA

DNA: TGTGCCAGCAGCAAAGAATCCCCCGCGGTGAACTATGGCTACACCTTC
CDR3: CASSKESPAVNYGYTF
J: TRBJ1-2
V: TRBV21-1
size: NA
D: NA

DNA: TGCGCCAGCAGCCCGGGACACTTCACCGGGGAGCTGTTTTTT
CDR3: CASSPGHFTGELFF
J: TRBJ2-2
V: TRBV5-1
size: NA
D: NA

DNA: TGTGCCAGCAGCCCGAGGGGGCAAGAGACCCAGTACTTC
CDR3: CASSPRGQETQYF
J: TRBJ2-5
V: TRBV7-3
size: NA
D: NA

DNA: TGTGCCTGGGCGGCTGGAGGGTGGGGCACTGAAGCTTTCTTT
CDR3: CAWAAGGWGTEAFF
J: TRBJ1-1
V: TRBV30
size: NA
D: NA

DNA: TGTGCCAGCAGCGTGGCTGCTGTTTACAATGAGCAGTTCTTC
CDR3: CASSVAAVYNEQFF
J: TRBJ2-1
V: TRBV9
size: NA
D: NA

DNA: TGTGCCAGCAGTGCTCAAGGGGGCTTCTCTGGGCCCTCCTACGAGCAGTACTTC
CDR3: CASSAQGGFSGPSYEQYF
J: TRBJ2-7
V: TRBV6-1
size: many
D: TRBD1

DNA: TGTGCCAGCAGCCCAATCGAAGACTCTCTTTACAATGAGCAGTTCTTC
CDR3: CASSPIEDSLYNEQFF
J: TRBJ2-1
V: TRBV7-6
size: NA
D: NA